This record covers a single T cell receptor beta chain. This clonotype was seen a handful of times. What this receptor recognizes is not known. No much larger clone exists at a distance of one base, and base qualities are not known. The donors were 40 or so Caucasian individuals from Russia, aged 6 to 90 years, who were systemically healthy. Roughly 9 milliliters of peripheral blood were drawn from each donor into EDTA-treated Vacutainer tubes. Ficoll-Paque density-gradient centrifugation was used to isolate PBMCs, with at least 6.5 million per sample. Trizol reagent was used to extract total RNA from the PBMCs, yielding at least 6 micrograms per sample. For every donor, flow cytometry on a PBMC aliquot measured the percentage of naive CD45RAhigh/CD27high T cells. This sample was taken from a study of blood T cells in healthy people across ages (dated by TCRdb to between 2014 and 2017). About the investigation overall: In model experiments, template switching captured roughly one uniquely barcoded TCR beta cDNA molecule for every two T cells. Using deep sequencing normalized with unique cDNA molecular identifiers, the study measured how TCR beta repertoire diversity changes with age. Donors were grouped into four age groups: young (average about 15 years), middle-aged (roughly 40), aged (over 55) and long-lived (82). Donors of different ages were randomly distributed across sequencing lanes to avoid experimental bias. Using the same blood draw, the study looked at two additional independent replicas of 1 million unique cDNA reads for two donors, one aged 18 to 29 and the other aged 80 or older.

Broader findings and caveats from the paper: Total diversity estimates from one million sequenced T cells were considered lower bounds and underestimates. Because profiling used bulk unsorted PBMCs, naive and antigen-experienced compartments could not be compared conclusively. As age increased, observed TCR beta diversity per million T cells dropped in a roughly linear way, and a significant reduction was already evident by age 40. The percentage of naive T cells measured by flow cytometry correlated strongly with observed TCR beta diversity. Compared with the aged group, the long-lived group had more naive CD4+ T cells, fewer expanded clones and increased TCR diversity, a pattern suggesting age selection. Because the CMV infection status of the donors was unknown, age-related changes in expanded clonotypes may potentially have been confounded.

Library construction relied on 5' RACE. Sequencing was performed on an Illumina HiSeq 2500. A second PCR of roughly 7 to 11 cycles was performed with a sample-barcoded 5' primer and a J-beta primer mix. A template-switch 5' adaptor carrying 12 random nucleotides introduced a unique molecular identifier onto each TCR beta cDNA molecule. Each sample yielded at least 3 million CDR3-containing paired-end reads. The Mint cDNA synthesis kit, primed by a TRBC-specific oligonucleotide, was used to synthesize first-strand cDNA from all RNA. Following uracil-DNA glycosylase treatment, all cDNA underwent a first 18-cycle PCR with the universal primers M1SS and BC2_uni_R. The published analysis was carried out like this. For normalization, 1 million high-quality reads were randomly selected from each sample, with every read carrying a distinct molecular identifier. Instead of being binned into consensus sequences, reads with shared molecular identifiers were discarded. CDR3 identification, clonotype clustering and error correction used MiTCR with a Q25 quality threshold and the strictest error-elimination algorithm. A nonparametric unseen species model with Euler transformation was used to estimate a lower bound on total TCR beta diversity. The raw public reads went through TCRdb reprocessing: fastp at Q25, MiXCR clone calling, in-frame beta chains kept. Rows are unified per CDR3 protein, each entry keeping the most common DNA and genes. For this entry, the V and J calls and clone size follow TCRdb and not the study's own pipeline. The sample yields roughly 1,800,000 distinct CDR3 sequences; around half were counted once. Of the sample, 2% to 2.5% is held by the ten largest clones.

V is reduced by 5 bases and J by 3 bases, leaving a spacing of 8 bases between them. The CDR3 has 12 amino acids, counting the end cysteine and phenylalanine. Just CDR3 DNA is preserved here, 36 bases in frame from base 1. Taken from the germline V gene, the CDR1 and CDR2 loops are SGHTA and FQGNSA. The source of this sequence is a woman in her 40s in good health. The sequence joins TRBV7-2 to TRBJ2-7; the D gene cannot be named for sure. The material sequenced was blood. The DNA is TGTGCCAGCAGCGCACCCGACTACGAGCAGTACTTC. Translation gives CASSAPDYEQYF.